This T cell receptor beta chain was captured by sequencing in a study of blood T cell repertoires in COVID-19. CDR3 size: 15 residues. Germline V CDR1 and CDR2: MNHEY, SVGEGT. Losses at the gene ends were 2 bases for V and 8 bases for J; bases not matched to a gene: 9. Profiling relied on immunoSEQ multiplex PCR, and the TCRdb table lists in-frame clones only, not all of them. The table records tens of thousands of clones, 86% of them present only once. V and J are TRBV6-2 or TRBV6-3 and TRBJ2-1, with TRBD2 identical over 7 bases. The sequencing sample was made of peripheral blood. The sequence derives from a man younger than 45 with acute or convalescent COVID-19. The chain's CDR3 is CASSYTRGRSHEQFF. The CDR3 DNA reads TGTGCCAGCAGTTACACTCGCGGGAGATCCCATGAGCAGTTCTTC.